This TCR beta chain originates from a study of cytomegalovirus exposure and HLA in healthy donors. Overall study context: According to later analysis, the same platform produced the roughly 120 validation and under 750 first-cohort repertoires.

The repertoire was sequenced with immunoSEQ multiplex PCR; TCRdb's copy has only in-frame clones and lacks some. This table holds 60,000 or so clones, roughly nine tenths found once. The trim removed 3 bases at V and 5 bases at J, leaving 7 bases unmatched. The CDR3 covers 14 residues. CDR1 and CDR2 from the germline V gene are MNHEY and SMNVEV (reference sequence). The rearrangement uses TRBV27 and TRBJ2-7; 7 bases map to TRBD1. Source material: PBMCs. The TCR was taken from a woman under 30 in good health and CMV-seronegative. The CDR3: CASSFSTGTDEQYF. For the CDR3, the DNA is TGTGCCAGCAGTTTCTCCACCGGGACAGACGAGCAGTACTTC.